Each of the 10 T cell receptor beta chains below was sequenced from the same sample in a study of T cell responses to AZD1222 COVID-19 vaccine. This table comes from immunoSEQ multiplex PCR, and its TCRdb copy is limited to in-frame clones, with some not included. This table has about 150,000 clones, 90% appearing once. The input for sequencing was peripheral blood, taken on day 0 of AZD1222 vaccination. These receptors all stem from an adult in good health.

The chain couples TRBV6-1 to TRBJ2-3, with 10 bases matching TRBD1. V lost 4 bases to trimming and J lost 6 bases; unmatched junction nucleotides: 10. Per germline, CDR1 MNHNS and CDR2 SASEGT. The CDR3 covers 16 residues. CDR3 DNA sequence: TGTGCCAGCAGTGCCCGGACAGGGGGGTTTTCGGATACGCAGTATTTT. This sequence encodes CASSARTGGFSDTQYF.

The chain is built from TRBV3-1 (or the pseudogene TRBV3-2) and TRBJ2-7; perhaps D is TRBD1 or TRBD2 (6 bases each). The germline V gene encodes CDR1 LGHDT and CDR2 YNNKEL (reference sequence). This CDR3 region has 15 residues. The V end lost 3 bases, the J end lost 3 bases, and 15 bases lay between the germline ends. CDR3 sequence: CASSQEGQTHYEQYF. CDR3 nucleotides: TGTGCCAGCAGCCAGGAGGGACAAACCCACTACGAGCAGTACTTC.

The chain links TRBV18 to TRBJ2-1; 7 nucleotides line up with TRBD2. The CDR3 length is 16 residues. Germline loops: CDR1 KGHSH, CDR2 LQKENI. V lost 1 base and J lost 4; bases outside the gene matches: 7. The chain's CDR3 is CASSPQSAGSYNEQFF. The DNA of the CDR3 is TGTGCCAGCTCACCACAGTCAGCGGGGAGTTACAATGAGCAGTTCTTC.

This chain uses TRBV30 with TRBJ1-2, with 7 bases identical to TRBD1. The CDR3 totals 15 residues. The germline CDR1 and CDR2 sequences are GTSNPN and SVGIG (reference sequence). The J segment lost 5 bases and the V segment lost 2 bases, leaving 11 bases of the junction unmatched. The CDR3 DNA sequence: TGTGCCTGGAGTCCCCTTGGACAGGCTACTTATGGCTACACCTTC. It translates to CAWSPLGQATYGYTF.

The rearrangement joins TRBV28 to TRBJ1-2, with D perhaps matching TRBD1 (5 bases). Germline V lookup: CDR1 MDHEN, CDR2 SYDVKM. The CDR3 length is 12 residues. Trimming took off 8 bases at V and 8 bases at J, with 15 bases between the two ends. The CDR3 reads CASQIFRDGYTF. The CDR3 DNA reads TGTGCCAGCCAGATTTTTAGGGACGGCTACACCTTC.

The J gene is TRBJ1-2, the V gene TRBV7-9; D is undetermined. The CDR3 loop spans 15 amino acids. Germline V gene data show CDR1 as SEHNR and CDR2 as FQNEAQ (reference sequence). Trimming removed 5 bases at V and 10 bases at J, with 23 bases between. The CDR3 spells CASSPTRHPSDDYTF. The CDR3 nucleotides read TGTGCCAGCAGCCCCACCCGACACCCATCTGATGACTACACCTTC.

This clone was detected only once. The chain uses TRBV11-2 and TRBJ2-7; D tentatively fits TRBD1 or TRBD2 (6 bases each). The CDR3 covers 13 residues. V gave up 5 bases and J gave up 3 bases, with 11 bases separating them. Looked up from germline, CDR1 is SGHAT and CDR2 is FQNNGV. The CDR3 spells CASSPGALYEQYF. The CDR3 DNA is TGTGCCAGCAGCCCGGGGGCCCTCTACGAGCAGTACTTC.

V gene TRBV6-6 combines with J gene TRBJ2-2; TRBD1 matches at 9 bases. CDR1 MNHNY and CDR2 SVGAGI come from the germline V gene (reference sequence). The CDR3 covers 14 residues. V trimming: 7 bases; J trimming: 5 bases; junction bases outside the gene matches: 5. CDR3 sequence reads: CASIPGQGTGELFF. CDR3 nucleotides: TGTGCCAGCATTCCGGGACAGGGTACCGGGGAGCTGTTTTTT.

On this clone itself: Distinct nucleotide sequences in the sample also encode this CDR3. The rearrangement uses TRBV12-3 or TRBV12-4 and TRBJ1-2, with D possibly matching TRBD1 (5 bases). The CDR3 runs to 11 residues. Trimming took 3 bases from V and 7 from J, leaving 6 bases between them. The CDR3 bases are TGTGCCAGCAGTTTTGGGGGTGGCTACACCTTC. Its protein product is CASSFGGGYTF.

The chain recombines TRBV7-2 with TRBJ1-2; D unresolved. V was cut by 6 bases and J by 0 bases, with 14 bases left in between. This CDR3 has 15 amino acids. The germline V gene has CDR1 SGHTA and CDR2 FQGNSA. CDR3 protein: CASSAGIGANYGYTF. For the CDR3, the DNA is TGTGCCAGCAGTGCCGGGATCGGGGCTAACTATGGCTACACCTTC.